This T cell receptor beta chain stems from a study of cytomegalovirus exposure and HLA in healthy donors. This clone was seen a handful of times. Its specificity is not known. Study-wide results and caveats: It was shown in a later analysis that HLA-associated TCR beta chains were more clonally expanded than other, equally common chains. An observed cluster of highly shared sequence variants was recorded as a likely sequencing artifact.

Vbeta (60) and Jbeta (13) primers were used in the PCR. The repertoire was sequenced with immunoSEQ multiplex PCR; TCRdb's copy has only in-frame clones and lacks some. Of under 90,000 clones detected, about 87% appear once; the ten largest clones hold less than 2.5%. Germline CDR1 is MDHEN and CDR2 is SYDVKM. V lost 6 bases and J 7 bases, leaving 7 bases between the germline ends. The CDR3 is 11 residues long. The sequence was collected from a man between 18 and 29 years old in good health and CMV-seronegative. The rearrangement links TRBV28 to TRBJ2-1, with D possibly matching TRBD2 (5 bases). Sequencing was done on a sample of PBMCs. The CDR3 coding sequence is TGTGCCAGCAGCAGCGGTAATGAGCAGTTCTTC. It encodes CASSSGNEQFF.